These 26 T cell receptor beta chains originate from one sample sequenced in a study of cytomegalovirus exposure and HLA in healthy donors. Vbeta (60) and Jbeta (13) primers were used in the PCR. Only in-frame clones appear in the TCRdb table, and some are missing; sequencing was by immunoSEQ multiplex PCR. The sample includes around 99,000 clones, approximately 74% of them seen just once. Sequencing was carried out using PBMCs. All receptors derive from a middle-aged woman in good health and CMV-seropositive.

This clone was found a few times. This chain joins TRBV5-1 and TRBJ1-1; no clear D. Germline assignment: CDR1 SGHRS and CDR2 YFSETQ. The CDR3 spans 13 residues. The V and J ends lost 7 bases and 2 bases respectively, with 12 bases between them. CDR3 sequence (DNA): TGCGCCAGCGGCCTAACGGGTAACACTGAAGCTTTCTTT. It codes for CASGLTGNTEAFF.

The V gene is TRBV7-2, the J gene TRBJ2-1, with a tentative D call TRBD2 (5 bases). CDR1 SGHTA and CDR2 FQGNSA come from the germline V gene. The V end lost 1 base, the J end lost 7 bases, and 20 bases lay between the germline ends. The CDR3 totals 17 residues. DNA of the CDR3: TGTGCCAGCAGCTTAGGTAGTACAAGCGGAGGACGGAATGAGCAGTTCTTC. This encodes CASSLGSTSGGRNEQFF.

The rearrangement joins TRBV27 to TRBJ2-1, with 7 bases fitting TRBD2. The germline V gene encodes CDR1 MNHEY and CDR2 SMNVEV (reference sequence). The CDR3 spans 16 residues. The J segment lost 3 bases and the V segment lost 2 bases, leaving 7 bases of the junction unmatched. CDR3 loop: CASSLVGGGNYNEQFF. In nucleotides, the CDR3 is TGTGCCAGCAGTTTAGTAGGCGGGGGAAACTACAATGAGCAGTTCTTC.

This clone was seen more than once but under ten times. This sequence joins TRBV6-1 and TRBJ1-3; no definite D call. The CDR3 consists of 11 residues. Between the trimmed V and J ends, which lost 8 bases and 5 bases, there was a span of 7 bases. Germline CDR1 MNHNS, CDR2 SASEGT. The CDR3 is CASVRRNTIYF. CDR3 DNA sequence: TGTGCCAGCGTGCGGAGAAACACCATATATTTT.

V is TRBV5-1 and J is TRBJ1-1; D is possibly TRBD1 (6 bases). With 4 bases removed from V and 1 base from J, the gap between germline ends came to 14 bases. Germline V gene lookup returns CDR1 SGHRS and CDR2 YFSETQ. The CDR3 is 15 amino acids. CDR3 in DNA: TGCGCCAGCAGCGGGAGGGGGGGGGAGAACACTGAAGCTTTCTTT. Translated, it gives CASSGRGGENTEAFF. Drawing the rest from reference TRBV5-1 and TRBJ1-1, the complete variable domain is KAGVTQTPRYLIKTRGQQVTLSCSPISGHRSVSWYQQTPGQGLQFLFEYFSETQRNKGNFPGRFSGRQFSNSRSEMNVSTLELGDSALYLCASSGRGGENTEAFFGQGTRLTVV.

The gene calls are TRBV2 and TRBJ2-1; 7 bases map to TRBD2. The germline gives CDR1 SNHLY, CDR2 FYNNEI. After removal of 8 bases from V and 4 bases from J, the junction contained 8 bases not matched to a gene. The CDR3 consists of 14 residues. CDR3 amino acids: CASHTSSGYNEQFF. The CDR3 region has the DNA TGTGCCAGCCATACGTCTAGCGGATACAATGAGCAGTTCTTC.

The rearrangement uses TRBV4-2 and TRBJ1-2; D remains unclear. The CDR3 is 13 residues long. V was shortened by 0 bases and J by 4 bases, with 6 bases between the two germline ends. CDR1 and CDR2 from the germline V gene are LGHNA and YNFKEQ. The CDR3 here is CASSQESGYGYTF. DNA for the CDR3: TGTGCCAGCAGCCAAGAATCAGGCTATGGCTACACCTTC.

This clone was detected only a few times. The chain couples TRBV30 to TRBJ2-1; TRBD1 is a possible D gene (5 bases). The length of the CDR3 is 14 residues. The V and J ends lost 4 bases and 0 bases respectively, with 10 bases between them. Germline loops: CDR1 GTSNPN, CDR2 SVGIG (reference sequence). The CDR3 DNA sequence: TGTGCCTGGAACCAGGGCATCTCCTACAATGAGCAGTTCTTC. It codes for CAWNQGISYNEQFF.

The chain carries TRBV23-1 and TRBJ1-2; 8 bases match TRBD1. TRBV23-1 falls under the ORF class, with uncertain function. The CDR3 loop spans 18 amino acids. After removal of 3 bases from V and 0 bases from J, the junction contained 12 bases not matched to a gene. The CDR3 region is CASSQPGTGVVTNYGYTF. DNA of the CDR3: TGCGCCAGCAGTCAGCCCGGGACAGGTGTTGTTACTAACTATGGCTACACCTTC.

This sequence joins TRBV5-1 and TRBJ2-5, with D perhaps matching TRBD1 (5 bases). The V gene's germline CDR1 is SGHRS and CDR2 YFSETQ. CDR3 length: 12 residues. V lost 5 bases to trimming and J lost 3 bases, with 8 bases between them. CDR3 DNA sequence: TGCGCCAGCAGTACGGACAAAGAGACCCAGTACTTC. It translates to CASSTDKETQYF.

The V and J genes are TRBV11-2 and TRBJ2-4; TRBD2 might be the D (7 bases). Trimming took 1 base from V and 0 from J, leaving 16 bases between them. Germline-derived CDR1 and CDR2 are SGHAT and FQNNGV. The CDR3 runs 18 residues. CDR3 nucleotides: TGTGCCAGCAGCTTAGCAAGGGGGGGGGACCTAGCCAAAAACATTCAGTACTTC. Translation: CASSLARGGDLAKNIQYF.

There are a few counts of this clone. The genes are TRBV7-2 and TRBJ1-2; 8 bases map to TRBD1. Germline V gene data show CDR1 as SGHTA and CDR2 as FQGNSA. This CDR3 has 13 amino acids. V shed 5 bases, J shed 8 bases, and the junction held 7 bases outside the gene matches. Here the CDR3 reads CASSERQGTGYTF. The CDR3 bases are TGTGCCAGCAGCGAGAGACAGGGGACCGGCTACACCTTC.

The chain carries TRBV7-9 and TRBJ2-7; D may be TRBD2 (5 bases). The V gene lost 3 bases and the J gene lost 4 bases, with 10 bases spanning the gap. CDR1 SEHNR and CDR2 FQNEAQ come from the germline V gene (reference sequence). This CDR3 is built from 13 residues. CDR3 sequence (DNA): TGTGCCAGCAGCTTCCCGGGAAATTACGAGCAGTACTTC. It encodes CASSFPGNYEQYF.

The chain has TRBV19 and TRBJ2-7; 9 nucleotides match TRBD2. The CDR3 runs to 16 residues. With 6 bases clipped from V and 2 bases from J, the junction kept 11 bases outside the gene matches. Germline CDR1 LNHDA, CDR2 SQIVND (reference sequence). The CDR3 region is CASSRKGLAVPYEQYF. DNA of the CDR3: TGTGCCAGTAGCCGAAAGGGACTAGCCGTGCCCTACGAGCAGTACTTC.

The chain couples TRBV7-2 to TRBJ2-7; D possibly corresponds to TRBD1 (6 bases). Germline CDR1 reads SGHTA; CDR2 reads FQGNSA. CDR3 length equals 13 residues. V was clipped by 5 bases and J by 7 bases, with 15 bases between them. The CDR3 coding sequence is TGTGCCAGCAGCCCCCGGACAGAGCTGGAGCAGTACTTC. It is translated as CASSPRTELEQYF.

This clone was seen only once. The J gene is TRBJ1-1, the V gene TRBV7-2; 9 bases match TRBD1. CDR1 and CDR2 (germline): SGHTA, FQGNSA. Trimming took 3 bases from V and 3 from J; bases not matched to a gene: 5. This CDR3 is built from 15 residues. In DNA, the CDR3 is TGTGCCAGCAGCTTCACAGGGGGCTTCGACACTGAAGCTTTCTTT. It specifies CASSFTGGFDTEAFF. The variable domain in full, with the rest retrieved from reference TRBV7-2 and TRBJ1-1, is GAGVSQSPSNKVTEKGKDVELRCDPISGHTALYWYRQSLGQGLEFLIYFQGNSAPDKSGLPSDRFSAERTGGSVSTLTIQRTQQEDSAVYLCASSFTGGFDTEAFFGQGTRLTVV.

CDR3: CAWSPGSYYEQYF. The CDR3 DNA reads as TGTGCCTGGTCCCCGGGAAGCTACTACGAGCAGTACTTC. The rearrangement uses TRBV30 and TRBJ2-7; D perhaps matches TRBD2 (5 bases). Trimming took off 5 bases at V and 3 bases at J, with 14 bases between the two ends. The germline V gene has CDR1 GTSNPN and CDR2 SVGIG (reference sequence). This CDR3 contains 13 residues.

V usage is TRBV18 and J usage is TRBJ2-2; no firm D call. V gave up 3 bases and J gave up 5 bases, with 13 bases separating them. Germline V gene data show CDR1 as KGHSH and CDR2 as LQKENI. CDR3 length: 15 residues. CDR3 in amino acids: CASSPASGPTGELFF. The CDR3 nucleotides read TGTGCCAGCTCACCGGCTTCAGGCCCAACCGGGGAGCTGTTTTTT.

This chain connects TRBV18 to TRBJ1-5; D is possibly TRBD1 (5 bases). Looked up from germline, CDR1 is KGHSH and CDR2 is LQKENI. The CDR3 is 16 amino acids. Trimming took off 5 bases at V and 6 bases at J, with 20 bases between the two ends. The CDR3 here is CASSSGEGPSGQPQHF. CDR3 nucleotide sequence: TGTGCCAGCTCAAGTGGGGAGGGACCTAGCGGTCAGCCCCAGCATTTT. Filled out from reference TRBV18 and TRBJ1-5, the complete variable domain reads NAGVMQNPRHLVRRRGQEARLRCSPMKGHSHVYWYRQLPEEGLKFMVYLQKENIIDESGMPKERFSAEFPKEGPSILRIQQVVRGDSAAYFCASSSGEGPSGQPQHFGDGTRLSIL.

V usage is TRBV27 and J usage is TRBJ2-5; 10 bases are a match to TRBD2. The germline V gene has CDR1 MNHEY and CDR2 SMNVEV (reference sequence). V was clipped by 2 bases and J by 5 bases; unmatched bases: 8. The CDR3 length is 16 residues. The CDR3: CASSLLAGAPRETQYF. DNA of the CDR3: TGTGCCAGCAGTTTACTAGCGGGGGCCCCAAGGGAGACCCAGTACTTC.

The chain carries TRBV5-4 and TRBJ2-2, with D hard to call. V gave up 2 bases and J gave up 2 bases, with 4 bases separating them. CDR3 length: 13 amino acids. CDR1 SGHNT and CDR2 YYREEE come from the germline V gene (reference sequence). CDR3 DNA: TGTGCCAGCAGCTTCGTAAACACCGGGGAGCTGTTTTTT. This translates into CASSFVNTGELFF.

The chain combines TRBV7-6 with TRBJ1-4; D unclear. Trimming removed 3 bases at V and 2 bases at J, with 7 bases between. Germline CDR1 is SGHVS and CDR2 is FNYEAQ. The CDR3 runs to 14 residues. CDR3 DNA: TGTGCCAGCAGCTTGGCCATCACTAATGAAAAACTGTTTTTT. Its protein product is CASSLAITNEKLFF. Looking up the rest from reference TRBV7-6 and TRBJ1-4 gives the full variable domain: GAGVSQSPRYKVTKRGQDVALRCDPISGHVSLYWYRQALGQGPEFLTYFNYEAQQDKSGLPNDRFSAERPEGSISTLTIQRTEQRDSAMYRCASSLAITNEKLFFGSGTQLSVL.

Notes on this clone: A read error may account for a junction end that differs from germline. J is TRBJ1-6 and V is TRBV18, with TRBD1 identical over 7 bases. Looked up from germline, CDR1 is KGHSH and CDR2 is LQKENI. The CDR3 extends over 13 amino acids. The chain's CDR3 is CATSARGTEPIHF. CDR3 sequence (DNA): TGTGCCACCTCAGCTCGGGGGACAGAGCCTATCCACTTT.

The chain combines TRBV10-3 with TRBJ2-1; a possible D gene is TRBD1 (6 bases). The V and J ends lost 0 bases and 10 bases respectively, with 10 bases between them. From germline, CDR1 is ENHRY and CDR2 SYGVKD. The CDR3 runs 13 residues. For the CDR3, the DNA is TGTGCCATCAGTGAGTCGAAGGACAGCGAGCAGTTCTTC. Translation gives CAISESKDSEQFF.

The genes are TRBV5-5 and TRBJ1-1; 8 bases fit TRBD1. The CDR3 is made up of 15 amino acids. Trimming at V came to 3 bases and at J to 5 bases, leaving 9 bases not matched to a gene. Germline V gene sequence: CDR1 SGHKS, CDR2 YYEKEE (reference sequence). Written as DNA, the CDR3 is TGTGCCAGCAGCTCTACACTCGACAGGGGAACTGAAGCTTTCTTT. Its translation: CASSSTLDRGTEAFF.

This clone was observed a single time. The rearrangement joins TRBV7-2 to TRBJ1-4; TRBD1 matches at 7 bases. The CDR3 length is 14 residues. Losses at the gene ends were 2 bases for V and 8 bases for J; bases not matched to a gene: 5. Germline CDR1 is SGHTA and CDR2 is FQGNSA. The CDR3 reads CASSLRQGSEKLFF. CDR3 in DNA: TGTGCCAGCAGCTTAAGACAGGGAAGCGAAAAACTGTTTTTT.